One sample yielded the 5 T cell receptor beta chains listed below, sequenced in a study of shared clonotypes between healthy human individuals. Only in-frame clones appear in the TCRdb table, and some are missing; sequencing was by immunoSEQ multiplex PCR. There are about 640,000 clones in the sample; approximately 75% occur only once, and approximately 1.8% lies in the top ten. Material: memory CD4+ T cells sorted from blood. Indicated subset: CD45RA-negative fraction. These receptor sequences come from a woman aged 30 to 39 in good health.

Here the CDR3 DNA reads TGTGCCAGCAAAATGACAGGGCCCGACGAGCAGTACTTC. The encoded protein is CASKMTGPDEQYF. The chain employs TRBV10-3 and TRBJ2-7, with TRBD1 identical over 7 bases. The germline gives CDR1 ENHRY, CDR2 SYGVKD. This CDR3 spans 13 amino acids. V gave up 10 bases and J gave up 5 bases; unmatched junction bases: 11.

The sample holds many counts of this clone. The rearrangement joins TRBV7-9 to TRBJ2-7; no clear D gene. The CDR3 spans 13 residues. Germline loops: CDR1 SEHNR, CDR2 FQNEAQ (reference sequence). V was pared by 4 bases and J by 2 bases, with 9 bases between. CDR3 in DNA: TGTGCCAGCAGCTCCAAGGGTCCCTACGAGCAGTACTTC. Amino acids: CASSSKGPYEQYF.

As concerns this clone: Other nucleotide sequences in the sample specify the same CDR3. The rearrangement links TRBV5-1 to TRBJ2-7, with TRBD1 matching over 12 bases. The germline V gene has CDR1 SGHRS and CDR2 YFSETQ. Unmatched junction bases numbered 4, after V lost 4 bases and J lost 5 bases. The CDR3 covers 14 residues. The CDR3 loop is CASSLGTGGDEQYF. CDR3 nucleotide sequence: TGCGCCAGCAGCCTCGGGACAGGGGGCGACGAGCAGTACTTC.

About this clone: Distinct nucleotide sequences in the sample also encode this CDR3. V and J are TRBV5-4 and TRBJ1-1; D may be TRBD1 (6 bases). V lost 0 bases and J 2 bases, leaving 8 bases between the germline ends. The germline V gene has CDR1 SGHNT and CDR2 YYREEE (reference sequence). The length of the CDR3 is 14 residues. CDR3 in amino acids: CASSLGGPNTEAFF. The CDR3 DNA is TGTGCCAGCAGCTTGGGGGGGCCAAACACTGAAGCTTTCTTT.

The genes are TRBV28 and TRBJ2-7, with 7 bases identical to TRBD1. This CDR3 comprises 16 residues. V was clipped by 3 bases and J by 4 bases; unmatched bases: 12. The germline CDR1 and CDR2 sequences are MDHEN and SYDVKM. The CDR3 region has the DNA TGTGCCAGCAGTTTTTCCCCGGGGCAGGGGGAGTACGAGCAGTACTTC. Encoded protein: CASSFSPGQGEYEQYF.